This T cell receptor (beta chain) stems from a study of response to subunit inactivated influenza vaccine. Points from the study as a whole: Authors suggested each seasonal flu vaccination may recruit only limited numbers of new T cells.

This clonotype appeared a few times. Its matching antigen is unknown. Germline V gene lookup returns CDR1 KGHSH and CDR2 LQKENI. The CDR3 sequence is 12 residues long. Trimming removed 3 bases from V and 2 bases from J, with 3 bases in between. MiXCR was run by TCRdb on the RT-PCR reads, yielding one entry per CDR3 protein. The profile shows roughly 150,000 distinct CDR3 sequences, 11% of them singletons. This TCR was sampled from a man aged 50 or older who received an inactivated influenza vaccine. This material consisted of non-naive T cells sorted from PBMCs, taken roughly 6 weeks after vaccination. The chain links TRBV18 to TRBJ2-3; D is ambiguous. The DNA of the CDR3 is TGTGCCAGCTCACCGAACACAGATACGCAGTATTTT. Its protein is CASSPNTDTQYF.